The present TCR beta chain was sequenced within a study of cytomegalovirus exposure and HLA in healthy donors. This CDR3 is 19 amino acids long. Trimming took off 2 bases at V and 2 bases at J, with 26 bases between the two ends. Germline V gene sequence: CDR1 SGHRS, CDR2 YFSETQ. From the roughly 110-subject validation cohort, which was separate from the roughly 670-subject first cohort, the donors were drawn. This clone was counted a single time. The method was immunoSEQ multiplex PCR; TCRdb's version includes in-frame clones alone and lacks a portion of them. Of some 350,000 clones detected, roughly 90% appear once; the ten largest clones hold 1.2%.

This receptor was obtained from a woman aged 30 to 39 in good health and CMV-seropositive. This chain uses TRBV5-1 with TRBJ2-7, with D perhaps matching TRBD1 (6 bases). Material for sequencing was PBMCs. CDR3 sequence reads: CASSLIATGLQGRAYEQYF. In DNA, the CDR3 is TGCGCCAGCAGCTTAATCGCGACAGGTCTCCAAGGGCGGGCCTACGAGCAGTACTTC.